This is a list of T cell receptor beta chains from one sample in a study of tumor-infiltrating lymphocytes in primary liver carcinoma. TCRdb used MiXCR to reprocess the multiplex PCR reads, holding one entry per CDR3 protein. Among about 210,000 distinct CDR3 sequences listed, 65% were seen once. Source material: peripheral blood. All receptors derive from a woman between 55 and 75 years old with primary liver carcinoma and hepatitis B virus infection. Each CDR3 is given with its conserved first and last residue. D genes are given only for firm matches. Size is stated for part of the rows, as once, few or many counts, or as a class when the clone is expanded.

size: few
J: TRBJ2-7
V: TRBV14
D: TRBD2
CDR3: CASSGGGTYEQYF
DNA: TGTGCCAGCAGCGGGGGAGGGACCTACGAGCAGTACTTC

size: few
J: TRBJ2-1
V: TRBV21-1
D: -
CDR3: CASSKEDEQFF
DNA: TGTGCCAGCAGCAAAGAGGATGAGCAGTTCTTC

size: few
J: TRBJ2-3
V: TRBV24-1
D: TRBD1
CDR3: CATSDPGTGGRTDTQYF
DNA: TGTGCCACCAGTGACCCCGGGACAGGGGGCCGGACAGATACGCAGTATTTT

size: -
J: TRBJ2-2
V: TRBV29-1
D: -
CDR3: CNVSIKGSGELFF
DNA: TGCAACGTTTCGATAAAGGGCTCCGGGGAGCTGTTTTTT

size: few
J: TRBJ2-3
V: TRBV11-2
D: -
CDR3: CAGSLGGLSTDTQYF
DNA: TGTGCCGGCAGCTTAGGAGGCCTTAGTACAGATACGCAGTATTTT

size: -
J: TRBJ2-7
V: TRBV11-2
D: TRBD1
CDR3: CASRLAFGSDRVREQYF
DNA: TGTGCCAGCCGCTTAGCCTTCGGGTCGGACAGGGTGCGGGAGCAGTACTTC

size: -
J: TRBJ2-3
V: TRBV5-4
D: -
CDR3: CASSQGPPGLHTDMQYF
DNA: TGTGCCAGCAGCCAAGGACCACCGGGGCTACACACAGATATGCAGTATTTT

size: -
J: TRBJ2-3
V: TRBV12-3/TRBV12-4
D: -
CDR3: CASSWGDMQYF
DNA: TGTGCCAGTAGTTGGGGGGATATGCAGTATTTT

size: -
J: TRBJ2-1
V: TRBV29-1
D: TRBD2
CDR3: CSIEGTRGTNEQFF
DNA: TGCAGCATTGAAGGGACTAGGGGGACCAATGAGCAGTTCTTC

size: -
J: TRBJ1-4
V: TRBV12-3/TRBV12-4
D: -
CDR3: CASRIANEKLYF
DNA: TGTGCCAGCAGGATAGCTAATGAAAAACTGTATTTT

size: -
J: TRBJ2-2
V: TRBV5-1
D: TRBD1
CDR3: CASSWGGTGTTGELFF
DNA: TGCGCCAGCAGCTGGGGGGGGACAGGGACGACCGGGGAGCTGTTTTTT

size: few
J: TRBJ2-7
V: TRBV30
D: -
CDR3: CAWSLTRSYEQYF
DNA: TGTGCCTGGAGTCTGACGAGGTCCTACGAGCAGTACTTC

size: -
J: TRBJ2-3
V: TRBV11-2
D: TRBD2
CDR3: CASNLDLGTNGSTDTQYF
DNA: TGTGCCAGCAACTTAGATCTCGGGACTAACGGTAGCACAGATACGCAGTATTTT

size: -
J: TRBJ2-5
V: TRBV11-1
D: -
CDR3: CASSPLIPAEDRETQYF
DNA: TGTGCCAGCAGCCCTCTTATACCAGCGGAAGACCGAGAGACCCAGTACTTC

size: -
J: TRBJ2-7
V: TRBV6-5
D: TRBD1
CDR3: CVSTSPLGTVAGSEQYF
DNA: TGTGTCAGCACTTCGCCCCTAGGGACAGTGGCAGGGAGCGAGCAGTACTTC

size: -
J: TRBJ1-1
V: TRBV11-3
D: -
CDR3: CASGVITWTEAFF
DNA: TGTGCCAGCGGCGTCATAACATGGACCGAAGCTTTCTTT

size: -
J: TRBJ2-2
V: TRBV30
D: -
CDR3: CVWAQGLVGELFF
DNA: TGTGTCTGGGCACAGGGCTTGGTCGGGGAGCTGTTTTTT

size: -
J: TRBJ1-2
V: TRBV4-1
D: -
CDR3: CASSHTGRGGQIYGYTF
DNA: TGCGCCAGCAGCCATACAGGGCGGGGGGGGCAGATCTATGGTTACACCTTC

size: -
J: TRBJ1-1
V: TRBV3-1
D: -
CDR3: CATIRTEYGISEAFF
DNA: TGTGCCACCATCCGAACGGAGTACGGAATCTCTGAAGCTTTCTTT

size: -
J: TRBJ2-1
V: TRBV11-2
D: TRBD2
CDR3: CVSSLEGGSAYNEQFF
DNA: TGTGTCAGCAGCTTAGAGGGCGGGAGTGCCTACAATGAGCAATTCTTC

size: -
J: TRBJ2-1
V: TRBV6-1
D: TRBD1
CDR3: CTSSEQQGVSEQIF
DNA: TGTACCAGCAGTGAGCAACAGGGGGTTTCTGAGCAGATCTTC

size: -
J: TRBJ2-1
V: TRBV4-1
D: TRBD2
CDR3: CASGNPTSESANEQFF
DNA: TGCGCCAGCGGCAACCCGACTAGCGAGAGTGCGAATGAGCAGTTCTTC

size: -
J: TRBJ1-4
V: TRBV6-6
D: -
CDR3: CASSYGKGRTNERLFF
DNA: TGTGCCAGCAGTTACGGCAAGGGGAGGACTAATGAAAGACTGTTTTTT

size: -
J: TRBJ1-5
V: TRBV5-4
D: TRBD1
CDR3: CASSHDRENQAQHF
DNA: TGTGCCAGCAGCCATGACAGGGAGAATCAGGCCCAGCATTTT

size: -
J: TRBJ2-1
V: TRBV28
D: -
CDR3: CASSLASSYNEQSF
DNA: TGTGCCAGCAGTTTGGCGAGCTCCTACAATGAGCAGTCCTTC

size: -
J: TRBJ2-7
V: TRBV28
D: TRBD1
CDR3: CASRSRPGGGNYEQYF
DNA: TGTGCCAGCAGATCACGACCAGGGGGCGGTAACTACGAGCAGTACTTC

size: -
J: TRBJ1-6
V: TRBV11-2
D: -
CDR3: CASGLDPGANSPPHF
DNA: TGTGCCAGCGGCCTAGACCCGGGGGCCAATTCACCCCCCCACTTT

size: -
J: TRBJ2-1
V: TRBV11-2
D: TRBD1
CDR3: CATSLVLTGETF
DNA: TGTGCCACCAGCCTAGTTCTCACAGGGGAAACCTTC

size: once
J: TRBJ2-5
V: TRBV29-1
D: TRBD2
CDR3: CSVGLAGVETHYF
DNA: TGCAGCGTTGGACTAGCGGGAGTGGAGACCCACTACTTC

size: -
J: TRBJ2-7
V: TRBV29-1
D: -
CDR3: CSARVERPPTYEQYF
DNA: TGCAGCGCCAGGGTGGAAAGGCCCCCCACCTACGAGCAATACTTC

size: many
J: TRBJ2-1
V: TRBV29-1
D: TRBD2
CDR3: CSVGSGTSPNEQFF
DNA: TGCAGCGTTGGTAGCGGGACTAGCCCCAATGAGCAGTTCTTC

size: -
J: TRBJ2-7
V: TRBV11-2
D: -
CDR3: CASCLASSEEQYF
DNA: TGTGCCAGCTGCTTAGCCTCTAGTGAGGAGCAGTACTTC

size: many
J: TRBJ2-7
V: TRBV11-2
D: TRBD2
CDR3: CASSLDVPGLASRNAYEQYF
DNA: TGTGCCAGCAGCTTAGACGTCCCGGGACTAGCGTCTCGAAACGCCTACGAGCAGTACTTC

size: many
J: TRBJ2-5
V: TRBV4-1
D: -
CDR3: CASSQPQETQYF
DNA: TGCGCCAGCAGCCAACCGCAAGAGACCCAGTACTTC

size: -
J: TRBJ1-6
V: TRBV11-2
D: -
CDR3: CTSSLEPLNSPLHF
DNA: TGTACCAGCAGCTTAGAGCCTCTTAATTCACCCCTCCACTTT

size: -
J: TRBJ1-1
V: TRBV6-5
D: TRBD1
CDR3: CASSYGTGDLGAFF
DNA: TGTGCCAGCAGTTACGGGACAGGGGACCTGGGAGCTTTCTTT

size: -
J: TRBJ1-1
V: TRBV4-1
D: -
CDR3: CASSATGEPGSTEAFF
DNA: TGCGCGAGCAGCGCAACCGGAGAGCCCGGGAGCACTGAAGCTTTCTTT

size: -
J: TRBJ2-2
V: TRBV4-1
D: -
CDR3: CAGEGDTRELVF
DNA: TGCGCCGGGGAAGGCGACACCCGGGAGCTGGTTTTT

size: -
J: TRBJ2-1
V: TRBV11-1
D: -
CDR3: CAGSPTTDEQFF
DNA: TGTGCCGGCAGCCCTACAACGGATGAGCAGTTCTTC

size: -
J: TRBJ2-3
V: TRBV7-8
D: -
CDR3: CASSPGPGTDTQYF
DNA: TGTGCCAGCAGCCCAGGGCCAGGAACAGATACGCAGTATTTT

size: once
J: TRBJ2-1
V: TRBV4-1
D: -
CDR3: CASSQGITGRGHNEQSF
DNA: TGCGCCAGCAGCCAGGGTATTACAGGGAGGGGACACAATGAGCAGTCCTTC

size: few
J: TRBJ1-2
V: TRBV30
D: TRBD1
CDR3: CAWSVLRDRAGYTF
DNA: TGTGCCTGGAGTGTACTGAGGGACAGGGCTGGCTACACCTTC

size: -
J: TRBJ2-1
V: TRBV30
D: TRBD2
CDR3: CAWSVGVAGNEQFF
DNA: TGTGCCTGGAGTGTTGGAGTAGCGGGGAATGAGCAGTTCTTC

size: -
J: TRBJ2-5
V: TRBV14
D: -
CDR3: CASSQGVSTGETQYF
DNA: TGTGCCAGCAGCCAAGGAGTTTCTACGGGGGAGACCCAGTACTTC

size: once
J: TRBJ1-1
V: TRBV18
D: -
CDR3: CASSPQGYTEAFF
DNA: TGTGCCAGCTCACCACAGGGGTACACTGAAGCTTTCTTT